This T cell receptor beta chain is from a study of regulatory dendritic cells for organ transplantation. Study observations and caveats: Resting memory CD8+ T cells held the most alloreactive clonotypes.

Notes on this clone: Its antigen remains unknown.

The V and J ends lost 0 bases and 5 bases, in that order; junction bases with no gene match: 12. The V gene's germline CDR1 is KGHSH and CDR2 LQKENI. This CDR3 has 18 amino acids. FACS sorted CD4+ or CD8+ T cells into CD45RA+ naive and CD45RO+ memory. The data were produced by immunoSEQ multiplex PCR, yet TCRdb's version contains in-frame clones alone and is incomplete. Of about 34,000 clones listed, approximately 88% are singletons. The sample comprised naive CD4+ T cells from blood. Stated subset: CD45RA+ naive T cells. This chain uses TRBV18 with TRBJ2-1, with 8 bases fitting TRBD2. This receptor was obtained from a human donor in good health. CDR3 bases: TGTGCCAGCTCACCACCGTCGTCTTTACTAGCGGCAAACAATGAGCAGTTCTTC. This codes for CASSPPSSLLAANNEQFF.